The present TCR beta chain was sequenced within a study of shared clonotypes between healthy human individuals. As concerns this clone: The antigen is undetermined.

The assay used deep level. When replicate PCRs were run on sorted subsets, they used about 200 ng DNA, 28,000 or so T cell genomes. Libraries were prepared by immunoSEQ multiplex PCR; TCRdb keeps only in-frame clonotypes and omits some of them. The sample consists of some 2,000,000 clones, approximately 94% of them appearing once. The CDR3 length is 15 residues. V gave up 5 bases and J gave up 7 bases; unmatched junction bases: 10. The V gene's germline CDR1 is SGHNT and CDR2 YENEEA. Study observations and caveats: Non-shared clonotypes showed lower generation probabilities than clonotypes common to all four donors.

This TCR came from a man younger than 30 in good health. This chain uses TRBV11-3 with TRBJ2-1; 8 nucleotides agree with TRBD2. The sequenced sample consisted of naive CD4+ T cells sorted from blood. Documented subset: CD45RA+ positively selected. The CDR3 here is CASSAASGSRNEQFF. The CDR3 DNA reads as TGTGCCAGCAGCGCGGCCAGCGGGAGCCGAAATGAGCAGTTCTTC. Looking up the rest from reference TRBV11-3 and TRBJ2-1 gives the full variable domain: EAGVVQSPRYKIIEKKQPVAFWCNPISGHNTLYWYLQNLGQGPELLIRYENEEAVDDSQLPKDRFSAERLKGVDSTLKIQPAELGDSAVYLCASSAASGSRNEQFFGPGTRLTVL.